This T cell receptor (beta chain) was sequenced for a study of T cells after posttransplantation cyclophosphamide. The study, taken as a whole, reports: After PTCy, TRB diversity resembled that of CNI/methotrexate controls. Later blood repertoires were often dominated by clones from the donor CD8+ memory compartment. TRB overlap between skin or GI tissue T cells and blood was limited.

This clone was seen ten or more times. Its target is not known. Busulfan-fludarabine conditioning, marrow transplant, and cyclophosphamide on days +3 and +4 were administered. V was clipped by 4 bases and J by 7 bases; unmatched bases: 15. CDR1 SGDLS and CDR2 YYNGEE come from the germline V gene. The CDR3 contains 19 residues. TCRdb's table, derived via immunoSEQ multiplex PCR, lists solely in-frame clones and lacks some. This sample carries about 5,400 clones, none of them present only once. J is TRBJ2-2 and V is TRBV9; 14 bases line up with TRBD2. This sequence originates from a male patient aged 55-69 years who received an allogeneic stem cell transplant from a related donor, was CMV-positive, and had acute GVHD only. Part of the T cells may come from the graft donor. This specimen consisted of PBMCs, obtained around 390 days after allogeneic stem cell transplant with posttransplant cyclophosphamide. CDR3 nucleotides: TGTGCCAGCAGCCCAACTCCCCCGGGACTAGCGGGGGAAGGCGGGGAGCTGTTTTTT. Translating gives CASSPTPPGLAGEGGELFF.